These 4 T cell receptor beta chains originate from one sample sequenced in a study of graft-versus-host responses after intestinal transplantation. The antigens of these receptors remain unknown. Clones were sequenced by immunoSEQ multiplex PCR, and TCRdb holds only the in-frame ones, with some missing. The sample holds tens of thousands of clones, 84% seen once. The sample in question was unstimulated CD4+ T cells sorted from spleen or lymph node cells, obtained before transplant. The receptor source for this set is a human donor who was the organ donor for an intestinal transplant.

CDR3: CASSLSLRSGDTQYF. The CDR3 nucleotides are TGTGCCAGCAGTTTAAGTCTTCGATCAGGAGATACGCAGTATTTT. This sequence joins TRBV27 and TRBJ2-3; D call uncertain. Per germline, CDR1 MNHEY and CDR2 SMNVEV (reference sequence). The CDR3 extends over 15 amino acids. V lost 2 bases, J lost 5 bases, and 14 bases lay in between.

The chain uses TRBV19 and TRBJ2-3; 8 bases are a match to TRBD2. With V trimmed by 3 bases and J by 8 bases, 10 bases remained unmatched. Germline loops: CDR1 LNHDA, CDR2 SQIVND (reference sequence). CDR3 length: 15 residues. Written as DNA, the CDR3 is TGTGCCAGTAGTATTCTAGCGGGTCGACAAGGTACGCAGTATTTT. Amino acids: CASSILAGRQGTQYF.

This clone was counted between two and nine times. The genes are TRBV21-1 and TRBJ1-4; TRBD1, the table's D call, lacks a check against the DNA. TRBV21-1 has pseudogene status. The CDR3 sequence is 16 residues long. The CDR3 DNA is TGTGCCAGCAGCAAAGCGCCAGATACAACTAATGAAAAACTGTTTTTT. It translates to CASSKAPDTTNEKLFF.

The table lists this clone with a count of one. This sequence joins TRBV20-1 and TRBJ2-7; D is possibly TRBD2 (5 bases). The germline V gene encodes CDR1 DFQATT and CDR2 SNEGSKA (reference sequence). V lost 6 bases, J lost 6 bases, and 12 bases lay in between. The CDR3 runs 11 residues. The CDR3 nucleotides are TGCAGTGCAGCCAGGAGGTCCGAGCAGTACGTC. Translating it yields CSAARRSEQYV.